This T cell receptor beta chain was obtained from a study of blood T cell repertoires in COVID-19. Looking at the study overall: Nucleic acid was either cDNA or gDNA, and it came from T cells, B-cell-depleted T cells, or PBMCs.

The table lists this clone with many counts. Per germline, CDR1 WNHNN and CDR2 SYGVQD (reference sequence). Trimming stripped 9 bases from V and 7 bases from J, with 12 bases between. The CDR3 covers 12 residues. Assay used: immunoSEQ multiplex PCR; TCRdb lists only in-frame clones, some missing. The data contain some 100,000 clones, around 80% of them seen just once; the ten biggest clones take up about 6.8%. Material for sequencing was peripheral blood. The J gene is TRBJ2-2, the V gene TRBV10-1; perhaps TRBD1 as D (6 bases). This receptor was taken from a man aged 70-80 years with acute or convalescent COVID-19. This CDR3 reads CARPTGNGELFF. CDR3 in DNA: TGCGCCAGGCCCACAGGGAACGGGGAGCTGTTTTTT.